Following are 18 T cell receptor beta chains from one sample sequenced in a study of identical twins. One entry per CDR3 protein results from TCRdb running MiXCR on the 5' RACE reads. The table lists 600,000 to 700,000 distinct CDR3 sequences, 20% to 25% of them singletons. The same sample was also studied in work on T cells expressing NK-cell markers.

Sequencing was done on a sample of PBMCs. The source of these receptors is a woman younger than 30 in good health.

The DNA of the CDR3 is TGTGCCAGCAGCTTAGGCGGGCTAGCGGGAATTCGTCGCGAGCAGTACTTC. Translating gives CASSLGGLAGIRREQYF. This chain joins TRBV7-2 and TRBJ2-7; 9 bases match TRBD2. V was pared by 1 base and J by 6 bases, with 13 bases of the junction left unmatched. The germline CDR1 and CDR2 sequences are SGHTA and FQGNSA. The CDR3 loop spans 17 amino acids.

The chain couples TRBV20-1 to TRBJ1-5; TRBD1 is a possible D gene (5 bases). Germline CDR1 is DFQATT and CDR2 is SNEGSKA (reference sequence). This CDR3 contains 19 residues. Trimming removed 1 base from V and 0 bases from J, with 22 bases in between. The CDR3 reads CSARAHNGRDDYSNQPQHF. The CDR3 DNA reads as TGCAGTGCTAGAGCTCATAACGGGAGGGACGACTATAGCAATCAGCCCCAGCATTTT.

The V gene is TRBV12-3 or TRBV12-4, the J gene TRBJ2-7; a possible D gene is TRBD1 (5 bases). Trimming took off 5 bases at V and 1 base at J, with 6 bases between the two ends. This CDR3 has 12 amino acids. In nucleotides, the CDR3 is TGTGCCAGCAGTAGACAGTCCTACGAGCAGTACTTC. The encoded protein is CASSRQSYEQYF.

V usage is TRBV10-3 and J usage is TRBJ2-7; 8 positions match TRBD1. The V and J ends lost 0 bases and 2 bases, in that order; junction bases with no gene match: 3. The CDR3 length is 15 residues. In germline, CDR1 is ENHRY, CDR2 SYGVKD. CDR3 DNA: TGTGCCATCAGTGAGTCCCGGGACAGGCCCTACGAGCAGTACTTC. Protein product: CAISESRDRPYEQYF.

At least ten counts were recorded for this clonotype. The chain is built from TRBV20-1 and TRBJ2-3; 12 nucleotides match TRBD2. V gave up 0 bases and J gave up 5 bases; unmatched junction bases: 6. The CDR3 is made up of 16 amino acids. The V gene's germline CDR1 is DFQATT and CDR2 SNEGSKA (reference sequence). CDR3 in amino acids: CSARDPGLAGRDTQYF. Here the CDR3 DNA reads TGCAGTGCTAGAGATCCGGGACTAGCGGGTAGAGATACGCAGTATTTT.

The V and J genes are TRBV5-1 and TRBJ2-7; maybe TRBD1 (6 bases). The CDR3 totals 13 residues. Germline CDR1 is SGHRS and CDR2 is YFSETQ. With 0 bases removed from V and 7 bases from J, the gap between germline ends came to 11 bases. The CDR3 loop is CASSLEGVGEQYF. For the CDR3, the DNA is TGCGCCAGCAGCTTGGAGGGGGTCGGGGAGCAGTACTTC.

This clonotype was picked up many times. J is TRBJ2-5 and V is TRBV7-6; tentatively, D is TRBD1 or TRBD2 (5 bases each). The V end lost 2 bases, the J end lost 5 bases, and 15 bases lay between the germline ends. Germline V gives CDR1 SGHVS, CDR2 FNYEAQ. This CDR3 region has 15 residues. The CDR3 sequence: CASSLMPGATETQYF. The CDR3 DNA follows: TGTGCCAGCAGCTTAATGCCCGGGGCAACGGAGACCCAGTACTTC.

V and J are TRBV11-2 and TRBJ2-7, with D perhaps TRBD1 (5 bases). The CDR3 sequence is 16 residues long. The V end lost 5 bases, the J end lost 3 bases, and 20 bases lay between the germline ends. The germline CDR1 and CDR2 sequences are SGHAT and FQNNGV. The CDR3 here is CASSPGQTGLGYEQYF. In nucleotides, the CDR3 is TGTGCCAGCAGCCCCGGACAAACAGGTTTGGGCTACGAGCAGTACTTC.

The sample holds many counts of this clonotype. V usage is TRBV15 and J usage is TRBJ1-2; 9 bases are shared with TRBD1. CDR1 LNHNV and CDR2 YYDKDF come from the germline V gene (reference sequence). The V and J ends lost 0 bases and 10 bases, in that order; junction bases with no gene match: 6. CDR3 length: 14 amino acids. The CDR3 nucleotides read TGTGCCACCAGCAGAGATAGGGACAGGGCCTACTACACCTTC. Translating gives CATSRDRDRAYYTF.

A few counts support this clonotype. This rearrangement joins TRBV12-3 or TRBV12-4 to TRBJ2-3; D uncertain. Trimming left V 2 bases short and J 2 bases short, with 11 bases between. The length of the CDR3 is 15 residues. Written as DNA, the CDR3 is TGTGCCAGCAGTTTATACATGCGAGTCACAGATACGCAGTATTTT. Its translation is CASSLYMRVTDTQYF.

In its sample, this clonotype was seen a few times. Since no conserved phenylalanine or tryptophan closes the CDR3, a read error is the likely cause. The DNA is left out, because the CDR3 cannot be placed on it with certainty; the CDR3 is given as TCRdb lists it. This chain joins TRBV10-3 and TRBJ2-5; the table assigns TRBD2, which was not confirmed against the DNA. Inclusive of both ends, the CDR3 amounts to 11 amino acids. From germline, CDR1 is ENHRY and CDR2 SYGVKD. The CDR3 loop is CAKVPPVTQTD.

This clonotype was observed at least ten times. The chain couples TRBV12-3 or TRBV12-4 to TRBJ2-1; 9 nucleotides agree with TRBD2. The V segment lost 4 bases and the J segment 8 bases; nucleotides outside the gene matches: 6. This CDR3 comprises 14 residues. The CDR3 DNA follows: TGTGCCAGCAGTTCTTCTAGCGGGACACATGAGCAGTTCTTC. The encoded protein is CASSSSSGTHEQFF.

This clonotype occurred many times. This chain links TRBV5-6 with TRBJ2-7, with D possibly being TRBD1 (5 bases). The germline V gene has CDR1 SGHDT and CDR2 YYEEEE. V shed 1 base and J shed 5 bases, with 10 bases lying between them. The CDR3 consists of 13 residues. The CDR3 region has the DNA TGTGCCAGCAGCTTGCAGGTAGGGGACGAGCAGTACTTC. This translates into CASSLQVGDEQYF.

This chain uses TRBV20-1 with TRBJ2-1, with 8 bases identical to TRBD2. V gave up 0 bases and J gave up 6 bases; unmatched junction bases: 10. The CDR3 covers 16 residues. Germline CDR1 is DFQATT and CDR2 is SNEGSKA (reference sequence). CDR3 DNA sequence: TGCAGTGCTAGAGATCTCGGAGCGGGAGAGTTCAATGAGCAGTTCTTC. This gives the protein CSARDLGAGEFNEQFF.

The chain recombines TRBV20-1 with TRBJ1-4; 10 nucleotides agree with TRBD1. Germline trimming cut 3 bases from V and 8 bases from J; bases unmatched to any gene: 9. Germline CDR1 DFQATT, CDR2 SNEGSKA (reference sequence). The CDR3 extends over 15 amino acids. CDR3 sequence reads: CSARPAGTGDEKLFF. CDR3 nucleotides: TGCAGTGCTAGGCCAGCCGGGACAGGGGACGAAAAACTGTTTTTT.

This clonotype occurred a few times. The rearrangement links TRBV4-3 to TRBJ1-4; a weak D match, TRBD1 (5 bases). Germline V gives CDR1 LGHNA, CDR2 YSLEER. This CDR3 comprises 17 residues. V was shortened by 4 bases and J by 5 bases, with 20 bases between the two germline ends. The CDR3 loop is CASSREETSRGNEKLFF. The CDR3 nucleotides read TGCGCCAGCAGCCGGGAGGAGACTTCCCGGGGGAATGAAAAACTGTTTTTT.

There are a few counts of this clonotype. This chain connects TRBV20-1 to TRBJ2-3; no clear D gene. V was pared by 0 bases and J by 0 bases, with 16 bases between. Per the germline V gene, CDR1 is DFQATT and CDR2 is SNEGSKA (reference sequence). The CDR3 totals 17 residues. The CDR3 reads CSARDLTPLESTDTQYF. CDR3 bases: TGCAGTGCTAGAGATCTGACCCCGCTCGAAAGCACAGATACGCAGTATTTT.

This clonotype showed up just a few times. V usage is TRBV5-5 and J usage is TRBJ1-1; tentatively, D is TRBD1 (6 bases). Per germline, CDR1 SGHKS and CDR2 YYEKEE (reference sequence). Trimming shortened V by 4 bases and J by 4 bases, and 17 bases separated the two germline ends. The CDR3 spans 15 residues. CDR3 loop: CASSLEQGGVTEAFF. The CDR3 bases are TGTGCCAGCAGCCTCGAACAGGGCGGGGTCACTGAAGCTTTCTTT.